This is a list of T cell receptor beta chains from one sample in a study of blood T cell repertoires in COVID-19. Profiled with immunoSEQ multiplex PCR; TCRdb holds only in-frame clones, not every one. The profile covers more than 200,000 clones, with nearly 90% appearing a single time and 2.1% taken by the ten largest. The sequenced sample was peripheral blood. The receptors originated from a woman aged 40 to 50 who had recovered from COVID-19. CDR3s include the opening cysteine and the closing phenylalanine or tryptophan. The D gene is left open where the match is weak. Expanded clones are given a class, and other clones once, few, many or no size at all.

CASSLSQGALNYGYTF,TGTGCCAGCAGTTTATCGCAGGGGGCGCTTAACTATGGCTACACCTTC,TRBD1,TRBJ1-2,.,TRBV27
CATQAGPGGEQYF,TGTGCCACCCAGGCAGGTCCGGGGGGCGAGCAGTACTTC,TRBD2,TRBJ2-7,.,TRBV7-2
CASSLNSGLTGNTIYF,TGTGCCAGCAGCTTAAATTCGGGACTTACTGGAAACACCATATATTTT,.,TRBJ1-3,.,TRBV7-2
CASRLKEVAGYTF,TGCGCCAGCAGGCTCAAGGAGGTGGCTGGCTACACCTTC,.,TRBJ1-2,.,TRBV5-1
CASSPTLGTGDREAFF,TGTGCCAGCAGCCCAACTTTGGGGACAGGGGATAGAGAAGCTTTCTTT,TRBD1,TRBJ1-1,.,TRBV5-6
CATSDFTGNTDTQYF,TGTGCCACCAGTGATTTCACAGGGAACACAGATACGCAGTATTTT,.,TRBJ2-3,.,TRBV24-1
CSVTPPGQLSSGANVLTF,TGCAGCGTCACACCCCCGGGACAGTTAAGCTCTGGGGCCAACGTCCTGACTTTC,TRBD1,TRBJ2-6,.,TRBV29-1
CARSTSTGTYGYTF,TGTGCCAGAAGCACCTCGACAGGGACCTATGGCTACACCTTC,TRBD1,TRBJ1-2,.,TRBV5-3
CASSSRGPLSYEQYF,TGTGCCAGCAGTAGCAGGGGCCCCCTCTCCTACGAGCAGTACTTC,.,TRBJ2-7,.,TRBV6-5
CASSLEPGNQPQHF,TGCGCCAGCAGCTTGGAACCAGGGAATCAGCCCCAGCATTTT,.,TRBJ1-5,.,TRBV5-1
CASSYSQGAVEKLFF,TGTGCCAGCAGTTACTCACAGGGGGCGGTTGAAAAACTGTTTTTT,TRBD1,TRBJ1-4,.,TRBV6-2/TRBV6-3
CAISESTGQGHGYTF,TGTGCCATCAGTGAGTCGACGGGACAGGGCCATGGCTACACCTTC,TRBD1,TRBJ1-2,.,TRBV10-3
CASSVNTGSSYEQYF,TGTGCCAGCAGCGTTAACACAGGTAGCTCCTACGAGCAGTACTTC,.,TRBJ2-7,many,TRBV9
CASSPLPGTGAEKLFF,TGTGCCAGCAGTCCACTCCCGGGAACGGGTGCTGAAAAACTGTTTTTT,.,TRBJ1-4,.,TRBV4-2
CAHRQRGVRTDTQYF,TGTGCCCATAGGCAGCGGGGGGTCCGCACAGATACGCAGTATTTT,TRBD2,TRBJ2-3,.,TRBV15
CASSREVGGPEAFF,TGTGCCAGCTCCAGGGAGGTGGGGGGACCTGAAGCTTTCTTT,.,TRBJ1-1,.,TRBV18
CASSDRGRGYEQYF,TGTGCCAGCAGTGACCGGGGTAGAGGCTACGAGCAGTACTTC,.,TRBJ2-7,.,TRBV6-1
CASSRKQGARVQPQHF,TGTGCCAGTAGTAGGAAACAGGGGGCGCGAGTACAGCCCCAGCATTTT,TRBD1,TRBJ1-5,.,TRBV19
CASSRQRPYEQYF,TGTGCCAGCAGTAGACAGAGACCCTACGAGCAGTACTTC,.,TRBJ2-7,.,TRBV12-3/TRBV12-4
CASGGRGDSGNTIYF,TGTGCCAGCGGAGGCAGGGGGGACTCTGGAAACACCATATATTTT,TRBD1,TRBJ1-3,.,TRBV25-1
CASRGTSGSTGELFF,TGTGCCAGCAGGGGGACTAGCGGGAGTACCGGGGAGCTGTTTTTT,TRBD2,TRBJ2-2,.,TRBV3-1/TRBV3-2
CASSTQTGFSYEQYF,TGTGCCAGTAGTACCCAGACAGGGTTCAGCTACGAGCAGTACTTC,TRBD1,TRBJ2-7,.,TRBV19
CASSIIAASGANVLTF,TGTGCCAGTAGTATAATAGCAGCTTCTGGGGCCAACGTCCTGACTTTC,.,TRBJ2-6,.,TRBV19
CASSSGDSTNPSTDTQYF,TGTGCCAGCAGCTCCGGAGACAGCACTAACCCTAGCACAGATACGCAGTATTTT,.,TRBJ2-3,.,TRBV5-8